The 24 T cell receptor beta chains reported below all come from one sample, sequenced in a study of patients and donors after allogeneic stem cell transplantation. MiXCR, applied by TCRdb to the RT-PCR reads, yields one record per CDR3 protein. The repertoire holds hundreds of thousands of distinct CDR3 sequences, with 16% as singletons. The sample was blood, either unsorted or a sorted T cell fraction (not recorded which). The source of these receptors is a human donor who was either an allogeneic HSCT recipient or a stem cell or donor lymphocyte infusion donor (not recorded which). It is not recorded whose cells these are; they may come from a transplant donor.

The chain is built from TRBV6-1 and TRBJ1-1, with D possibly matching TRBD1 (6 bases). This CDR3 is built from 13 residues. The ends were cut back, 7 bases at V and 0 bases at J, with 9 bases in the middle. The germline V gene encodes CDR1 MNHNS and CDR2 SASEGT. In DNA form, the CDR3 reads TGTGCCAGCAACAGGGCGTTGAACACTGAAGCTTTCTTT. Translating it yields CASNRALNTEAFF.

The sample holds a few counts of this clonotype. The chain couples TRBV5-1 to TRBJ2-1; D gene ambiguous. Germline V lookup: CDR1 SGHRS, CDR2 YFSETQ. The germline V and J ends were trimmed by 3 bases and 9 bases, with 13 bases remaining between them. The CDR3 sequence is 13 residues long. The CDR3 DNA is TGCGCCAGCAGCTCCGACTCTTGGGGTGAGCAGTTCTTC. Its translation: CASSSDSWGEQFF.

This clonotype was detected a few times. The chain combines TRBV20-1 with TRBJ2-1; unclear D gene. This CDR3 contains 15 residues. V was trimmed by 6 bases and J by 5 bases, leaving 20 bases between them. The germline gives CDR1 DFQATT, CDR2 SNEGSKA (reference sequence). CDR3 coding DNA: TGCAGTGCCACTGAGACGTCCCACCTACACAATGAGCAGTTCTTC. Encoded protein: CSATETSHLHNEQFF.

This clonotype was observed a handful of times. This chain joins TRBV6-1 and TRBJ2-7; D is perhaps TRBD2 (7 bases). CDR3 length: 14 residues. Germline V CDR1 and CDR2: MNHNS, SASEGT. Trimming took off 5 bases at V and 7 bases at J, with 18 bases between the two ends. Here the CDR3 reads CASSPSAGAWEQYF. CDR3 bases: TGTGCCAGCAGTCCCAGTGCGGGGGCGTGGGAGCAGTACTTC.

This clonotype was detected only a few times. This chain uses TRBV5-1 with TRBJ2-1; D is undetermined. Germline values: CDR1 SGHRS, CDR2 YFSETQ. Deletions cut 4 bases from V and 2 bases from J, with 16 bases between. The CDR3 has 16 residues. CDR3 loop: CASSPEGRAPYNEQFF. The CDR3 region has the DNA TGCGCCAGCAGCCCGGAAGGGCGCGCACCCTACAATGAGCAGTTCTTC.

This clonotype was observed a few times. The chain combines TRBV21-1 with TRBJ2-3; TRBD1 is taken as the D call from the table, unchecked against the DNA. TRBV21-1 is flagged as a pseudogene. CDR3 length: 16 amino acids. CDR3 DNA sequence: TGTGCCAGCCAAAAGCTTCGGGGGGGAGACACAGATACGCAGTATTTT. As protein: CASQKLRGGDTDTQYF.

At least ten counts were recorded for this clonotype. This sequence joins TRBV9 and TRBJ2-3; either TRBD1 or TRBD2 may supply D (6 bases each). CDR1 and CDR2 (germline): SGDLS, YYNGEE. The V and J ends lost 0 bases and 10 bases respectively, with 15 bases between them. This CDR3 has 14 residues. CDR3 protein: CASSVDREREAQYF. The CDR3 DNA reads as TGTGCCAGCAGCGTAGACAGGGAGAGGGAGGCGCAGTATTTT.

This clonotype came up many times. The rearrangement links TRBV12-3 or TRBV12-4 to TRBJ1-1; D possibly corresponds to TRBD1 (5 bases). V was shortened by 5 bases and J by 5 bases, with 18 bases between the two germline ends. The CDR3 length is 15 residues. CDR3 DNA sequence: TGTGCCAGCAGTCTCCCGACAGACAGCTCTACTGAAGCTTTCTTT. It codes for CASSLPTDSSTEAFF.

This clonotype was recorded a few times. This sequence joins TRBV7-6 and TRBJ1-3, with no clear D. The CDR3 extends over 13 amino acids. V lost 2 bases and J lost 3, with 5 bases in between. Germline-derived CDR1 and CDR2 are SGHVS and FNYEAQ. The CDR3 region has the DNA TGTGCCAGCAGCTTATTGGATGGAAACACCATATATTTT. Encoded protein: CASSLLDGNTIYF.

V usage is TRBV3-1 and J usage is TRBJ2-7; 7 nucleotides align to TRBD1. The CDR3 has 16 residues. The germline V gene encodes CDR1 LGHDT and CDR2 YNNKEL (reference sequence). J was trimmed by 3 bases and V by 4 bases; bases with no gene match: 12. In DNA, the CDR3 is TGTGCCAGCAGCCGCCGGCGACAGGGAGCCCGCTACGAGCAGTACTTC. It is translated as CASSRRRQGARYEQYF.

This clonotype was picked up a small number of times. In DNA form, the CDR3 reads TGCAGTGCTCCCCTCTCGGCGGGATCGGGGAATGAGCAGTTCTTC. It encodes CSAPLSAGSGNEQFF. The chain joins TRBV20-1 to TRBJ2-1, with D maybe TRBD2 (6 bases). CDR1 is DFQATT, CDR2 SNEGSKA, per germline (reference sequence). The CDR3 totals 15 residues. Between the trimmed V and J ends, which lost 5 bases and 7 bases, there was a span of 21 bases.

The J gene is TRBJ2-5, the V gene TRBV4-1; 7 bases map to TRBD2. Germline CDR1 is MGHRA and CDR2 is YSYEKL. The V gene end was trimmed by 2 bases and the J gene end by 5 bases; junction bases not matched to a gene: 8. This CDR3 comprises 15 residues. In DNA form, the CDR3 reads TGCGCCAGCAGCCAAAGCCGAGCGGGACCGGAGACCCAGTACTTC. Amino acids: CASSQSRAGPETQYF.

This chain joins TRBV3-1 and TRBJ1-2, with a tentative D call TRBD1 (6 bases). The germline V and J ends were trimmed by 3 bases and 2 bases, with 7 bases remaining between them. The CDR3 contains 13 residues. Germline V gene data show CDR1 as LGHDT and CDR2 as YNNKEL (reference sequence). CDR3 sequence: CASSHGTNYGYTF. The DNA for the CDR3 is TGTGCCAGCAGCCACGGGACAAACTATGGCTACACCTTC.

This clonotype was seen many times. The DNA for the CDR3 is TGTGCCAGCAGTTTGGACAGCTCCTATCAGCCCCAGCATTTT. This sequence encodes CASSLDSSYQPQHF. The genes are TRBV12-3 or TRBV12-4 and TRBJ1-5, with D perhaps TRBD1 (6 bases). The CDR3 contains 14 residues. The germline V and J ends were trimmed by 3 bases and 5 bases, with 11 bases remaining between them.

This clonotype was picked up a small number of times. This chain joins TRBV10-3 and TRBJ1-6, with D tentatively TRBD1 (6 bases). The CDR3 sequence is 14 residues long. Germline values: CDR1 ENHRY, CDR2 SYGVKD. Trimming left V 3 bases short and J 7 bases short, with 10 bases between. The CDR3 reads CAISEQGVNSPLHF. In nucleotides, the CDR3 is TGTGCCATCAGTGAACAGGGAGTAAATTCACCCCTCCACTTT.

This clonotype was counted only a few times. This chain connects TRBV7-2 to TRBJ1-6; D is uncertain. Trimming removed 3 bases from V and 9 bases from J, with 9 bases in between. This CDR3 is built from 13 residues. CDR1 is SGHTA and CDR2 is FQGNSA in the germline V gene. For the CDR3, the DNA is TGTGCCAGCAGCTTGGCCAATGGTTCACCCCTCCACTTT. Protein sequence: CASSLANGSPLHF.

The gene calls are TRBV7-9 and TRBJ1-4; D call uncertain. V shed 1 base and J shed 7 bases, with 10 bases lying between them. CDR1 SEHNR and CDR2 FQNEAQ come from the germline V gene (reference sequence). The CDR3 sequence is 14 residues long. Here the CDR3 reads CASSLGIGGEKLFF. CDR3 DNA sequence: TGTGCCAGCAGCTTAGGAATCGGAGGTGAAAAACTGTTTTTT.

This clonotype was counted a few times. The rearrangement joins TRBV25-1 to TRBJ1-1, with TRBD1 as a possible D gene (6 bases). Trimming took off 7 bases at V and 2 bases at J, with 11 bases between the two ends. Germline CDR1 and CDR2: MGHDK and SYGVNS. The CDR3 sequence is 13 residues long. DNA of the CDR3: TGTGCCAGCACTAAACAGGGTAACACTGAAGCTTTCTTT. This gives the protein CASTKQGNTEAFF.

This clonotype has at least ten counts. The gene calls are TRBV12-3 or TRBV12-4 and TRBJ2-7, with 7 bases aligning to TRBD1. Germline trimming cut 5 bases from V and 5 bases from J; bases unmatched to any gene: 3. The CDR3 is made up of 12 amino acids. Here the CDR3 reads CASSNRGHEQYF. The CDR3 DNA follows: TGTGCCAGCAGTAACAGGGGCCACGAGCAGTACTTC.

The V and J genes are TRBV5-1 and TRBJ2-5, with D maybe TRBD2 (6 bases). Germline CDR1 reads SGHRS; CDR2 reads YFSETQ. The CDR3 extends over 13 amino acids. The V end was cut by 4 bases, the J end by 3 bases, with 10 bases between. CDR3 protein: CASSLGLKETQYF. CDR3 nucleotides: TGCGCCAGCAGCCTAGGACTAAAAGAGACCCAGTACTTC. The full variable domain, with the rest looked up from reference TRBV5-1 and TRBJ2-5, is KAGVTQTPRYLIKTRGQQVTLSCSPISGHRSVSWYQQTPGQGLQFLFEYFSETQRNKGNFPGRFSGRQFSNSRSEMNVSTLELGDSALYLCASSLGLKETQYFGPGTRLLVL.

The V and J genes are TRBV12-3 or TRBV12-4 and TRBJ1-1; D gene unclear. V lost 6 bases, J lost 11 bases, and 22 bases lay in between. The CDR3 has 14 amino acids. The CDR3 reads CASSFLRLVGGAFF. CDR3 nucleotides: TGTGCCAGCAGCTTCTTACGGCTGGTCGGCGGGGCTTTCTTT.

The chain links TRBV20-1 to TRBJ2-1, with TRBD2 matching over 13 bases. The J segment lost 10 bases and the V segment lost 6 bases, leaving 6 bases of the junction unmatched. The CDR3 is made up of 13 amino acids. The germline V gene has CDR1 DFQATT and CDR2 SNEGSKA (reference sequence). The CDR3, as DNA: TGCAGTGCAGGACTAGCGGGAGATAGAGAGCAGTTCTTC. It encodes CSAGLAGDREQFF.

This clonotype was observed many times. This chain connects TRBV5-1 to TRBJ1-4; tentatively, D is TRBD1 (5 bases). The CDR3 is 14 amino acids. The V gene lost 2 bases and the J gene lost 8 bases, with 13 bases spanning the gap. Looked up from germline, CDR1 is SGHRS and CDR2 is YFSETQ. The CDR3 sequence is CASSFTTKGEKLFF. As DNA, the CDR3 is TGCGCCAGCAGCTTCACGACAAAGGGGGAAAAACTGTTTTTT.

V gene TRBV20-1 combines with J gene TRBJ2-7; TRBD2 aligns across 8 bases. CDR3 length: 12 residues. Germline lookup yields CDR1 DFQATT and CDR2 SNEGSKA (reference sequence). J lost 2 bases, V lost 3 bases, and 0 bases had no gene match. Here the CDR3 DNA reads TGCAGTGCTAGTAGCGGGACCTACGAGCAGTACTTC. It translates to CSASSGTYEQYF.